The sequence of this TCR beta chain was determined in a study of blood T cell repertoires in COVID-19. Generated by immunoSEQ multiplex PCR, the TCRdb table keeps only in-frame clones and is missing some. The sample has some 97,000 clones, 91% seen once. This CDR3 has 15 amino acids. Germline-derived CDR1 and CDR2 are MNHEY and SMNVEV (reference sequence). Germline trimming cut 4 bases from V and 7 bases from J; bases unmatched to any gene: 12. The rearrangement joins TRBV27 to TRBJ2-7; 8 bases are a match to TRBD1. Input material: peripheral blood. The receptor's source is a man between 50 and 59 years old with active COVID-19. In DNA form, the CDR3 reads TGTGCCAGCAGTTCCCGGACAGGGCGCTCAGGAGAGCAGTACTTC. Translating it yields CASSSRTGRSGEQYF.